The present TCR beta chain was sequenced within a study of control samples from healthy donors and cancer patients. Method: immunoSEQ multiplex PCR; TCRdb's copy keeps in-frame clones and lacks some. The profile shows 90,000 to 110,000 clones, roughly 85% of them singletons. Trimming at V came to 3 bases and at J to 2 bases, leaving 15 bases not matched to a gene. Germline CDR1 reads SGHNT; CDR2 reads YYREEE (reference sequence). The CDR3 is 18 residues long. This TCR was sampled from a woman in her forties or fifties in good health. This chain links TRBV5-4 with TRBJ2-3; 7 positions agree with TRBD1. The sample was blood. This CDR3 is CASSSPRQGIISTDTQYF. The CDR3, as DNA: TGTGCCAGCAGCTCCCCCCGACAGGGAATAATTTCCACAGATACGCAGTATTTT.